This record looks at one T cell receptor (beta chain) sequence and its context. The record originates from a study of shared clonotypes between healthy human individuals. V dropped 4 bases and J dropped 5 bases, with 18 bases sitting between them. The CDR3 spans 15 residues. CDR1 and CDR2 (germline): SQVTM, ANQGSEA. Assay used: immunoSEQ multiplex PCR; TCRdb lists only in-frame clones, some missing. The sample has about 2 million clones; about 95% are singletons. CD45RO-negative CD8 cells positively selected for CCR7 made up the naive population, which excluded terminally differentiated effector memory CD45RA+ cells.

The chain recombines TRBV29-1 with TRBJ2-1, with D perhaps matching TRBD2 (6 bases). The origin of this receptor is a man between 18 and 35 years old in good health. Sequencing input: naive CD8+ T cells sorted from blood. For the CDR3, the DNA is TGCAGCGTTGTAAGGGAGGCTAGTGCTAACAATGAGCAGTTCTTC. Protein sequence: CSVVREASANNEQFF.